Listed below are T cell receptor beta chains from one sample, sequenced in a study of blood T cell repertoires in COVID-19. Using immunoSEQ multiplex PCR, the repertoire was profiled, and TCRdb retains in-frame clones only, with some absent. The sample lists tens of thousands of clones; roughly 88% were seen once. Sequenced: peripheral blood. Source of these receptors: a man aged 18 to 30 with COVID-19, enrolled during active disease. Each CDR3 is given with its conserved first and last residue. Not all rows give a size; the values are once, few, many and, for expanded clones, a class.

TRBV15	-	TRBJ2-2	CATGAGNTGELFF
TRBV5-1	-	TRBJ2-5	CASSLSATQETQYF
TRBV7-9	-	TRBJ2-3	CASSLTMTGPGQYF
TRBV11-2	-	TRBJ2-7	CASSSGQGYEQYF
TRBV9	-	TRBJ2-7	CASSVGAGGEQYF
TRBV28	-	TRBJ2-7	CASTETGSIYEQYF
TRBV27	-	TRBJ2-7	CASSLGTSGSYEQYF
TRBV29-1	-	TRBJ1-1	CSVEGVGTGATEAFF
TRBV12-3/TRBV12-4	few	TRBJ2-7	CASSRLAWEQYF
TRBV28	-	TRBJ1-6	CASSAPAGVNSPLHF
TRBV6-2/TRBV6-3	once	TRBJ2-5	CASSYSGQGVRDF
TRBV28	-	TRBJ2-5	CASSPGQGAGGETQYF
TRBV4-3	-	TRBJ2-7	CASSQSPSTGTSSYEQYF
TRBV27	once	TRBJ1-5	CASSRGPATNQPQHF
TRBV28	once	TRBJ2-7	CASSLGGPPYEQYF
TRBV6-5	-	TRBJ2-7	CASSNRPGQPYEQYF
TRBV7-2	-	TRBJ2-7	CASTTSRGWYEQYF
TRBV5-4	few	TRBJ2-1	CASSLGVGLAGGAYNEQFF
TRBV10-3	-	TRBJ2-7	CAILSGSGYEQYF
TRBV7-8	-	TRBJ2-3	CASSSVIAGGRADTQYF
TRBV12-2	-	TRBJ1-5	CASRSAWTPEGYQPQHF
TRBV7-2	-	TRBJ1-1	CASSQEVPLNTEAFF
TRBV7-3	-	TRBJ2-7	CASSLAQSYEQYF
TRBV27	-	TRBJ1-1	CASSVGQLNTEAFF
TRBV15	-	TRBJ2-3	CATSRLTGGVSTDTQYF
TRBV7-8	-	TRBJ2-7	CASSLAAGPSSYEQYF
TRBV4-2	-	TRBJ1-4	CASSQKGQLINEKLFF
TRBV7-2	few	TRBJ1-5	CASSQGSLNQPQHF
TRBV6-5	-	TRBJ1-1	CASRDTYPTEAFF
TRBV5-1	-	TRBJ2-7	CASSLPEDRATYEQYF
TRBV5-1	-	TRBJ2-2	CASSFGLYVTGELFF
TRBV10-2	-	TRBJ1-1	CASSPEAMNTEAFF
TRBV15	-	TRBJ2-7	CATSSGTSGTYEQYF
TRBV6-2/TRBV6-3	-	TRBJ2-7	CASSYRREGDEQYF
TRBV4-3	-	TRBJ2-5	CASSQLRTGAETQYF
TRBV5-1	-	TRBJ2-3	CASSLDGDTQYF
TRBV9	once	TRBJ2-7	CASSVAQGAPYEQYF
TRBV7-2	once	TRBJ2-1	CASSLALAGLYNEQFF
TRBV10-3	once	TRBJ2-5	CAIRAEDQETQYF
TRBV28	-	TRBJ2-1	CASLSQREGRDEQFF
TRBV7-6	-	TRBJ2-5	CASSAGAGNYQETQYF
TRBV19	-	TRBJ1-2	CASSSLADIYGYTF
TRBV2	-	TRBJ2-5	CASSEGKAQGVGETQYF
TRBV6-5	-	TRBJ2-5	CATGGLEGETQYF
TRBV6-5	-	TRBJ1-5	CASRPGSRAQPQHF
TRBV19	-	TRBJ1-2	CASIQQGSYGYTF
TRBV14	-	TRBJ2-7	CASSPTHGRGLYEQYF
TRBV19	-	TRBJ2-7	CASRGGVAYEQYF
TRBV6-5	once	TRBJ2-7	CASSYETSGIYEQYF
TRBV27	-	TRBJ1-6	CASTEGRQGDSPLHF
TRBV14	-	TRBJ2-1	CASSLGQPGQGYNEQFF
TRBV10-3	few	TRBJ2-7	CAISHSTYEQYF
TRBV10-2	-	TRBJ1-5	CASSDSSQPQHF
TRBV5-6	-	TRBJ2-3	CASSFLLAGARGDTQYF
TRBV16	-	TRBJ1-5	CASSPFAGVSGNQPQHF
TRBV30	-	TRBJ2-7	CAWSPGQGSYEQYF
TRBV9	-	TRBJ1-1	CASSSTQGTEAFF